A selection of T cell receptor beta chains follows, all from one sample in a study of a mutant IDH1 vaccine in newly diagnosed glioma. For these TCRs, the target antigens are not known. Method: immunoSEQ multiplex PCR; TCRdb's copy keeps in-frame clones and lacks some. The sample lists about 42,000 clones, approximately 83% seen once, with over 1.5% in the top ten. The source material was PBMCs, sampled from a glioma patient whose treatment included an IDH1 peptide vaccine. The receptor set was obtained from a man between 35 and 55 years old with glioma. Each CDR3 is given with its conserved first and last residue. Fields, in order: CDR3 protein, CDR3 DNA, D gene, clone size, J gene, V gene. A D gene is named only where the DNA matches it firmly. Clone size is shown for a subset of rows, as once, few, many or a class of expanded clone.

CASSELGREDEKLFF TGTGCCAGCAGCGAACTAGGTCGCGAGGATGAAAAACTGTTTTTT NA few TRBJ1-4 TRBV5-6
CASSLGGARYEQYF TGTGCCAGCAGCTTAGGGGGGGCCAGATACGAGCAGTACTTC NA NA TRBJ2-7 TRBV7-2
CASSPGSTAGRDTEAFF TGTGCCAGCAGCCCCGGGTCCACGGCAGGGAGGGACACTGAAGCTTTCTTT NA NA TRBJ1-1 TRBV5-4
CASSLVSGTGTDTQYF TGCGCCAGCAGCTTGGTTAGCGGGACGGGTACAGATACGCAGTATTTT TRBD2 NA TRBJ2-3 TRBV5-1
CASSIWTPQEGYTF TGTGCCAGTAGTATTTGGACTCCACAGGAGGGCTACACCTTC NA few TRBJ1-2 TRBV19
CATRAWQGVTGANVLTF TGTGCCACTAGGGCTTGGCAGGGTGTGACTGGGGCCAACGTCCTGACTTTC NA NA TRBJ2-6 TRBV19
CATSRDPPGFPDTQYF TGTGCCACCAGCAGAGATCCCCCAGGGTTCCCAGATACGCAGTATTTT NA NA TRBJ2-3 TRBV15
CASSLTSGQGYNQPQHF TGTGCCAGCAGTTTAACTTCGGGACAGGGTTACAATCAGCCCCAGCATTTT TRBD1 NA TRBJ1-5 TRBV28
CASSRTPGQEYEQYF TGCGCCAGCAGCAGGACTCCGGGACAGGAATACGAGCAGTACTTC TRBD1 NA TRBJ2-7 TRBV5-1
CASSGLAGYLGEQYF TGTGCCAGCAGCGGTTTAGCGGGATACCTAGGGGAGCAGTACTTC TRBD2 once TRBJ2-7 TRBV9
CASSVVGAPASETQYF TGTGCCAGCAGCGTAGTTGGGGCGCCGGCTTCTGAGACCCAGTACTTC NA NA TRBJ2-5 TRBV9
CASRLNADTQYF TGTGCCAGCAGGCTGAATGCAGATACGCAGTATTTT NA few TRBJ2-3 TRBV11-2
CASSLRAAVAKNIQYF TGTGCCAGCAGCTTGAGAGCTGCCGTCGCCAAAAACATTCAGTACTTC NA NA TRBJ2-4 TRBV5-8
CASSPLRPMKANTGELFF TGTGCCAGCTCACCACTGAGACCGATGAAAGCGAACACCGGGGAGCTGTTTTTT NA NA TRBJ2-2 TRBV18
CASSSSGSPRLNEQFF TGTGCCAGCAGTTCTAGCGGGAGCCCCAGACTCAATGAGCAGTTCTTC TRBD2 NA TRBJ2-1 TRBV2
CASSPRLAGSNEQFF TGTGCCAGCTCACCAAGACTAGCGGGATCCAATGAGCAGTTCTTC TRBD2 NA TRBJ2-1 TRBV18
CASSVRLGAGELFF TGTGCCAGCAGCGTACGACTGGGTGCCGGGGAGCTGTTTTTT NA NA TRBJ2-2 TRBV9
CASSRELAGTSSYNEQFF TGTGCCAGCAGCCGAGAACTAGCGGGGACCAGCTCCTACAATGAGCAGTTCTTC TRBD2 once TRBJ2-1 TRBV5-8
CASTYGQGGTGELFF TGTGCCAGCACCTACGGGCAGGGGGGCACCGGGGAGCTGTTTTTT NA NA TRBJ2-2 TRBV6-6
CASSVGGAGVAYNEQFF TGTGCCAGCAGCGTCGGCGGGGCGGGAGTTGCCTACAATGAGCAGTTCTTC TRBD2 NA TRBJ2-1 TRBV9
CASSFRRNTIYF TGTGCCAGCAGTTTTAGGAGAAACACCATATATTTT NA NA TRBJ1-3 TRBV28
CASSSFGPRSNQPQHF TGTGCCAGCAGCTCCTTTGGGCCGCGGAGCAATCAGCCCCAGCATTTT NA NA TRBJ1-5 TRBV7-8
CASGSEPGNTIYF TGTGCTAGTGGGTCCGAGCCCGGAAACACCATATATTTT NA NA TRBJ1-3 TRBV12-5